This T cell receptor (beta chain) was recovered during a study of HIV-infected patients and healthy controls. This clonotype showed up many times. Its matching antigen is unknown. Alpha and beta constant-region primers primed reverse transcription of around 500 ng RNA. Each of the alpha and beta chains got its own library through chain-specific third strand synthesis with indices. TCRdb processed the 5' RACE reads anew with MiXCR; each CDR3 protein has one entry. The sample has approximately 22,000 distinct CDR3 sequences; about 8.7% are singletons. General observations from the study: HIV-associated CDR3 frequencies dropped significantly during therapy; CMV-associated ones, mostly rising, changed nonsignificantly. Compared with untreated HIV+ repertoires, healthy controls showed roughly threefold more distinct CDR3s and higher Shannon diversity. HIV-infected patients and controls differed significantly in mean usage of eight alpha and eight beta V genes.

V dropped 8 bases and J dropped 4; count of bases not matched to a gene: 5. The length of the CDR3 is 13 residues. The repertoire came from unfractionated whole blood and reflected all unsorted peripheral T cells. The clonotype comes from an adult in good health. Sequenced: blood. V is TRBV12-3 or TRBV12-4 and J is TRBJ1-1; 9 nucleotides line up with TRBD1. The CDR3 DNA reads as TGTGCCAGCGAGGAACAGGGGGCCACTGAAGCTTTCTTT. Encoded protein: CASEEQGATEAFF.